This entry is about one T cell receptor beta chain. The sample belongs to a study of blood T cell repertoires in COVID-19. Study background: PBMCs, B-cell-depleted T cells, or T cells were the source of the cDNA or gDNA that made up the material.

CDR1 and CDR2 from the germline V gene are LNHDA and SQIVND (reference sequence). The V and J ends lost 4 bases and 3 bases, in that order; junction bases with no gene match: 7. This CDR3 has 16 amino acids. Authors' methods: Amplification of reference gene primers provided the estimated nucleated cell counts. TCRdb's table, derived via immunoSEQ multiplex PCR, lists solely in-frame clones and lacks some. The V and J calls and clone size were taken over from that table, and D and trimming were inferred from the DNA. The sample has under 250,000 clones; about 80% are singletons. The chain uses TRBV19 and TRBJ2-1; TRBD2 agrees at 9 bases. Sequenced input: peripheral blood. This clonotype was sampled from a man aged 50-59 years with active or convalescent COVID-19. In DNA form, the CDR3 reads TGTGCCAGTAGTACCCAGGGAGCGGGGGGCTACAATGAGCAGTTCTTC. Protein sequence: CASSTQGAGGYNEQFF. The variable domain in full, completed from reference TRBV19 and TRBJ2-1, reads DGGITQSPKYLFRKEGQNVTLSCEQNLNHDAMYWYRQDPGQGLRLIYYSQIVNDFQKGDIAEGYSVSREKKESFPLTVTSAQKNPTAFYLCASSTQGAGGYNEQFFGPGTRLTVL.